Listed below are T cell receptor beta chains from one sample, sequenced in a study of blood T cell repertoires in COVID-19. Using immunoSEQ multiplex PCR, the repertoire was profiled, and TCRdb retains in-frame clones only, with some absent. The table has over 85,000 clones, 85% seen once. The material sequenced was peripheral blood. The receptors shown here come from a man older than 75 with acute or convalescent COVID-19. CDR3s include the opening cysteine and the closing phenylalanine or tryptophan. A D gene is named only where the DNA matches it firmly. Clone size is stated in some rows and not others, as once, few, many or a class when expanded.

V gene	D gene	J gene	clone size	CDR3 protein	CDR3 DNA
TRBV6-2/TRBV6-3	TRBD1	TRBJ2-7	-	CASSYFSGTGWDREQYF	TGTGCCAGCAGTTACTTTTCCGGGACAGGGTGGGACAGGGAGCAGTACTTC
TRBV5-5	-	TRBJ1-5	-	CASSLSGLSNQPQHF	TGTGCCAGCAGCTTATCAGGGCTAAGCAATCAGCCCCAGCATTTT
TRBV19	TRBD1	TRBJ1-2	-	CASHEIIGTDTYGYTF	TGTGCCAGCCATGAAATCATCGGGACAGATACCTATGGCTACACCTTC
TRBV6-5	TRBD1	TRBJ1-5	-	CASSRGQASDRPQHF	TGTGCCAGCAGCAGGGGACAGGCCAGCGACAGGCCCCAGCATTTT
TRBV9	-	TRBJ2-3	-	CASSVATGNTQYF	TGTGCCAGCAGCGTAGCTACGGGAAATACGCAGTATTTT
TRBV7-9	-	TRBJ2-7	-	CASSHRQATPYEQYF	TGTGCCAGCAGCCACCGACAGGCGACACCCTACGAGCAGTACTTC
TRBV20-1	-	TRBJ1-3	-	CSASRLTDSGNTIYF	TGCAGTGCTAGTCGCCTGACAGACTCTGGAAACACCATATATTTT
TRBV18	-	TRBJ1-6	-	CASSPPERTGTSPLHF	TGTGCCAGCTCACCACCAGAACGTACAGGGACTTCACCCCTCCACTTT
TRBV10-1	TRBD2	TRBJ2-1	-	CASSHLAGDVFF	TGCGCCAGCAGCCACCTAGCGGGCGACGTGTTCTTC
TRBV11-2	TRBD1	TRBJ1-1	-	CASSGGQGSEAFF	TGTGCCAGCAGCGGAGGACAGGGCTCTGAAGCTTTCTTT
TRBV14	-	TRBJ1-2	-	CASSPTGQRLGGYTF	TGTGCCAGCAGCCCTACCGGACAGCGCCTTGGCGGCTACACCTTC
TRBV5-1	-	TRBJ2-6	few	CASSLDAGPGANVLTF	TGCGCCAGCAGCTTGGATGCTGGGCCTGGGGCCAACGTCCTGACTTTC
TRBV5-1	TRBD2	TRBJ2-5	-	CASSLAGTSGLQETQYF	TGCGCCAGCAGCTTGGCGGGGACTAGCGGGTTACAAGAGACCCAGTACTTC
TRBV9	-	TRBJ2-1	-	CASSATGQLNEQFF	TGTGCCAGCAGCGCTACCGGACAGCTCAATGAGCAGTTCTTC
TRBV7-9	TRBD2	TRBJ2-1	-	CASSPGLAVYNEQFF	TGTGCCAGCAGCCCCGGACTAGCGGTCTACAATGAGCAGTTCTTC
TRBV30	TRBD2	TRBJ2-5	-	CAWSVGLLAGEETQYF	TGTGCCTGGAGTGTCGGATTACTAGCGGGAGAAGAGACCCAGTACTTC
TRBV6-2/TRBV6-3	-	TRBJ2-3	-	CASSYFPRNGVKDTQYF	TGTGCCAGCAGTTACTTTCCTCGAAACGGGGTTAAAGATACGCAGTATTTT
TRBV16	-	TRBJ2-3	-	CASSQYPLKHRDTQYF	TGTGCCAGCAGCCAATACCCACTCAAGCACCGAGATACGCAGTATTTT
TRBV29-1	-	TRBJ1-1	-	CSVDRNTEAFF	TGCAGCGTTGATAGGAACACTGAAGCTTTCTTT
TRBV7-5	-	TRBJ1-2	-	CDRTETNYGYTF	TGTGACCGGACAGAGACCAACTATGGCTACACCTTC
TRBV7-2	TRBD1	TRBJ1-5	-	CASSPIGTDYQPQHF	TGTGCCAGCAGTCCTATTGGGACAGACTATCAGCCCCAGCATTTT
TRBV9	-	TRBJ1-2	once	CASSVTDLGNYGYTF	TGTGCCAGCAGCGTGACAGACCTTGGGAACTATGGCTACACCTTC
TRBV19	-	TRBJ2-7	-	CASSISGIYEQYF	TGTGCCAGTAGTATTAGCGGTATCTACGAGCAGTACTTC
TRBV12-2	-	TRBJ1-1	-	CASRLFNPLNRDVGTEAFF	TGTGCAAGTCGCTTATTCAACCCCCTAAACAGGGATGTGGGCACTGAAGCTTTCTTT
TRBV20-1	-	TRBJ1-1	-	CSARNGRRF	TGCAGTGCTAGAAACGGACGGAGGTTT
TRBV11-3	TRBD1	TRBJ2-1	-	CASSSRQGASYNEQFF	TGTGCCAGCAGCTCGAGACAGGGGGCCTCCTACAATGAGCAGTTCTTC